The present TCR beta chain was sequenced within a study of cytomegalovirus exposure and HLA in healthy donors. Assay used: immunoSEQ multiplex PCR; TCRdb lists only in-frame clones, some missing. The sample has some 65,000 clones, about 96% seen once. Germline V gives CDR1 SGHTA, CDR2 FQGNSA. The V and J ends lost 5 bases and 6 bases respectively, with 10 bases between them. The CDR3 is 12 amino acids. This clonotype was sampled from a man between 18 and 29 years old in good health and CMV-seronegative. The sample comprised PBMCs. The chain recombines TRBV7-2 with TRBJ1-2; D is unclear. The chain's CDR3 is CASSKEVDGYTF. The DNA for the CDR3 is TGTGCCAGCAGCAAAGAAGTAGATGGCTACACCTTC.